This TCR beta chain was captured in a study of blood T cell repertoires in COVID-19. Method: immunoSEQ multiplex PCR; TCRdb's copy keeps in-frame clones and lacks some. Of about 120,000 clones listed, 70% to 90% are singletons. The CDR3 extends over 11 amino acids. V was pared by 10 bases and J by 5 bases, with 11 bases between. Germline assignment: CDR1 MGHDK and CDR2 SYGVNS. This clonotype originated in a man aged 40-55 years with acute or convalescent COVID-19. The rearrangement joins TRBV25-1 to TRBJ1-1; tentative D call: TRBD1 (5 bases). The sample was peripheral blood. CDR3 sequence: CATTAGTEAFF. The CDR3 coding sequence is TGTGCCACCACCGCAGGGACTGAAGCTTTCTTT.